The sequence of this T cell receptor beta chain was determined in a study of blood T cells in healthy people across ages (dated by TCRdb to the mid-2010s). A note on the overall study: In model experiments, template switching captured about one uniquely barcoded TCR beta cDNA molecule for every two T cells. Using deep sequencing normalized with unique cDNA molecular identifiers, the study measured how TCR beta repertoire diversity changes with age. The donors were divided into four age groups: young (average about 15 years), middle-aged (about 40), aged (about 56) and long-lived (about 90). To avoid experimental bias, donors of different ages were spread randomly across the sequencing lanes. The study analyzed two additional independent replicas of 1 million unique cDNA reads from the same blood draw for two donors, one aged 18 to 29 and one aged 80 or older. The research as a whole found: Because the CMV infection status of the donors was unknown, age-related changes in expanded clonotypes may potentially have been confounded. Observed TCR beta diversity per million T cells fell roughly linearly with age, and a significant reduction was already apparent by age about 43. Bulk unsorted PBMC profiling prevented conclusive comparison of naive and antigen-experienced compartments. The long-lived group showed more naive CD4+ T cells, fewer expanded clones and increased TCR diversity than the aged group, suggesting age selection. There was a strong correlation between observed TCR beta diversity and the percentage of naive T cells measured by flow cytometry. Total diversity estimates from one million sequenced T cells were considered lower bounds and underestimates.

With respect to this clonotype: Its antigen is still unknown. Base qualities are not at hand, and no much larger clone is one base apart.

In the germline V gene, CDR1 corresponds to SGDLS and CDR2 to YYNGEE. Trimming leaves V shorter by 4 bases and J shorter by 5 bases, with the junction holding 19 bases beyond the gene matches. The CDR3 spans 20 residues, from the cysteine through the phenylalanine. The kept DNA is CDR3 alone, 60 bases in frame from the first base. The library relied on 5' RACE. For sequencing, an Illumina HiSeq 2500 was employed. A second roughly 6 to 12 cycle PCR used a sample-barcoded 5' primer and a J-beta primer mix. A template-switch 5' adaptor carrying 12 random nucleotides introduced a unique molecular identifier onto each TCR beta cDNA molecule. Each sample yielded at least 2.5 million CDR3-containing paired-end reads. All of the RNA was converted into first-strand cDNA using the Mint cDNA synthesis kit, with a TRBC-specific oligonucleotide serving as the primer. All cDNA was treated with uracil-DNA glycosylase and then went through a first 18-cycle PCR with the universal primers M1SS and BC2_uni_R. As for the original processing: Normalization of each sample was performed by random selection of 1 million high-quality reads, each carrying a distinct molecular identifier. Reads with shared molecular identifiers were discarded instead of being binned into consensus sequences. MiTCR, run with a Q25 quality threshold and the strictest error-elimination algorithm, handled CDR3 identification, clonotype clustering and error correction. A nonparametric unseen species model with Euler transformation was used to estimate lower-bound total TCR beta diversity. TCRdb took the public reads, trimmed them with fastp at Q25, ran MiXCR for clone calling and kept in-frame beta chains. Rows merge per CDR3 protein into single entries with the most common DNA and genes. TCRdb's processing, not the authors' own work, is the source of the V and J calls. The sample yields roughly 1,800,000 distinct CDR3 sequences; around 48% were counted once. The ten largest clones represent approximately 2.1% of the sample.

Donors were approximately 42 systemically healthy Caucasian individuals from Russia aged 6 to 90 years. Ten milliliters of peripheral blood were collected from each donor into EDTA-treated Vacutainer tubes. Ficoll-Paque density-gradient centrifugation was used to isolate PBMCs, with at least 6 million per sample. Trizol reagent was used to extract total RNA from the PBMCs, yielding at least 6 micrograms per sample. For every donor, flow cytometry on a PBMC aliquot measured the percentage of naive CD45RAhigh/CD27high T cells. The specimen sequenced was blood. This receptor chain uses TRBV9 and TRBJ2-1; 12 middle bases align to TRBD1. This sequence originates from a woman between 35 and 50 years old in good health. Here the CDR3 is given as CASSWGGTGYGTGGNNEQFF. The DNA is TGTGCCAGCAGCTGGGGTGGGACGGGATATGGGACAGGGGGCAACAATGAGCAGTTCTTC.